The 8 T cell receptor beta chains below come from one sample, sequenced in a study of regulatory T cells in long-lasting Graves disease. Time point here: persistent/refractory GD, antithyroid drugs over 5 years with positive TRAb. Extracted PBMC RNA gave rise to the TCR library. Researchers made TCR beta libraries by using iRepertoire HTBI primers and running Arm-PCR on CDR3 regions. MiXCR, run by TCRdb on the multiplex PCR reads, gives a single entry per CDR3 protein. The sample holds almost 350,000 distinct CDR3 sequences, about 20% seen once. Sequenced material: peripheral blood mononuclear cells (PBMCs), taken when the disease was refractory, from a patient treated with antithyroid drugs. Receptor source: a female donor with Graves disease.

This clonotype was detected a few times. The chain couples TRBV29-1 to TRBJ2-2, with D unresolved. This CDR3 contains 13 residues. Per the germline V gene, CDR1 is SQVTM and CDR2 is ANQGSEA. Trimming left V 2 bases short and J 1 base short, with 5 bases between. The CDR3 DNA is TGCAGCGTTGAATGGTGGAACACCGGGGAGCTGTTTTTT. Encoded protein: CSVEWWNTGELFF.

This clonotype was seen at least ten times. This chain links TRBV20-1 with TRBJ2-7; D may be TRBD2 (6 bases). The CDR3 is 12 residues long. Trimming cost V 4 bases and J 8 bases, with 15 bases left between them. Germline lookup yields CDR1 DFQATT and CDR2 SNEGSKA (reference sequence). The CDR3: CSATGSRSQQYF. CDR3 DNA: TGCAGTGCTACCGGGAGCCGATCCCAGCAGTACTTC.

The chain links TRBV7-2 to TRBJ2-7, with a possible D match to TRBD2 (7 bases). This CDR3 region has 16 residues. The germline V gene has CDR1 SGHTA and CDR2 FQGNSA. The V end lost 1 base, the J end lost 2 bases, and 15 bases lay between the germline ends. CDR3 amino acids: CASSLEQGRGTYEQYF. The CDR3 DNA reads as TGTGCCAGCAGCTTAGAGCAGGGGCGGGGGACCTACGAGCAGTACTTC.

V gene TRBV7-9 combines with J gene TRBJ1-2; possibly TRBD1 for D (5 bases). The CDR3 runs 14 residues. The germline V and J ends were trimmed by 2 bases and 7 bases, with 14 bases remaining between them. The V gene's germline CDR1 is SEHNR and CDR2 FQNEAQ (reference sequence). The CDR3 bases are TGTGCCAGCAGCTTAACTATCAGGGACGGTGGCTACACCTTC. This gives the protein CASSLTIRDGGYTF.

This clonotype turned up a few times. J is TRBJ2-7 and V is TRBV7-2; TRBD2 aligns across 8 bases. CDR1 is SGHTA and CDR2 is FQGNSA in the germline V gene. The junction had 5 bases not matched to a gene; V was cut back by 0 bases and J by 4 bases. This CDR3 is built from 15 residues. As DNA, the CDR3 is TGTGCCAGCAGCTTAGCGCCGGGGGGGGGTTACGAGCAGTACTTC. Amino acids: CASSLAPGGGYEQYF. Based on the CDR3 plus reference TRBV7-2 and TRBJ2-7, the full variable domain is GAGVSQSPSNKVTEKGKDVELRCDPISGHTALYWYRQSLGQGLEFLIYFQGNSAPDKSGLPSDRFSAERTGGSVSTLTIQRTQQEDSAVYLCASSLAPGGGYEQYFGPGTRLTVT.

This clonotype was counted many times. CDR3 protein: CASSLNSGNQPQHF. CDR3 in DNA: TGTGCCAGCAGCTTAAATTCCGGCAATCAGCCCCAGCATTTT. This rearrangement joins TRBV11-2 to TRBJ1-5, with no clear D. Trimming removed 2 bases at V and 2 bases at J, with 7 bases between. This CDR3 region has 14 residues. From germline, CDR1 is SGHAT and CDR2 FQNNGV.

This clonotype appeared many times. The chain combines TRBV28 with TRBJ1-6; a weak D match, TRBD1 (5 bases). CDR1 and CDR2 (germline): MDHEN, SYDVKM. V was clipped by 5 bases and J by 7 bases, with 15 bases between them. The CDR3 extends over 15 amino acids. The DNA for the CDR3 is TGTGCCAGCAGTCCAGGAGGGGTTAGCAATTCACCCCTCCACTTT. Translated, it gives CASSPGGVSNSPLHF.

This clonotype has a count of ten or more. J is TRBJ1-1 and V is TRBV28, with D possibly being TRBD1 (5 bases). CDR1 and CDR2 (germline): MDHEN, SYDVKM. There are 15 residues in the CDR3. V was trimmed by 3 bases and J by 6 bases, leaving 17 bases between them. The CDR3 here is CASSFEQGEWAEAFF. CDR3 sequence (DNA): TGTGCCAGCAGTTTTGAGCAGGGTGAATGGGCTGAAGCTTTCTTT.